This T cell receptor beta chain derives from a study of shared clonotypes between healthy human individuals. Study context: The plates for each donor numbered three CD4 naive, three CD4 memory, two CD8 naive and one CD8 memory. Findings and limits, study-wide: Unshared clonotypes carried lower generation probabilities than those common to all four donors. Among donors, sharing of clonotypes was expected to be affected by sequencing depth.

CDR1 and CDR2 (germline): MDHEN, SYDVKM. The V end lost 3 bases, the J end lost 11 bases, and 13 bases lay between the germline ends. This CDR3 is 12 amino acids long. Method: immunoSEQ multiplex PCR; TCRdb's copy keeps in-frame clones and lacks some. This sample carries around 980,000 clones, 75% to 80% of them seen once, and the ten largest clones take roughly 0.65%. Comments on this clone: What it recognizes is unknown.

This receptor was obtained from a man between 18 and 29 years old in good health. Some clones in this sample may be carry-over from other donors' samples. The chain carries TRBV28 and TRBJ1-1; D perhaps matches TRBD1 (5 bases). Sequences were obtained from memory CD4+ T cells from PBMCs. As to subset: CD45RA-negative fraction. Here the CDR3 reads CASSFAGAEAFF. DNA of the CDR3: TGTGCCAGCAGTTTCGCCGGGGCGGAGGCTTTCTTT.